Each of the 6 T cell receptor beta chains below was sequenced from the same sample in a study of Ad26.COV2.S vaccination and SARS-CoV-2 variants. Profiling relied on immunoSEQ multiplex PCR, and the TCRdb table lists in-frame clones only, not all of them. The sample holds roughly 380,000 clones, 88% seen once. Treatment noted: some 19 received Ad26.COV2.S at low or high dose, single or two shots; 5 received placebo; per-sample allocation not given. Repertoires come from day 63 after the first vaccine or placebo injection. This sample comprised peripheral blood, obtained in a trial of Ad26.COV2.S vaccine versus placebo. The receptors shown here come from a person between 18 and 59 years old who received the Ad26.COV2.S COVID-19 vaccine or a placebo.

CDR3 sequence: CASSLHRAGANVLTF. In DNA form, the CDR3 reads TGTGCCAGCAGCCTCCACAGGGCTGGGGCCAACGTCCTGACTTTC. V usage is TRBV3-1 (or the pseudogene TRBV3-2) and J usage is TRBJ2-6; D is possibly TRBD1 (6 bases). The CDR3 is 15 residues long. Trimming removed 4 bases at V and 2 bases at J, with 9 bases between. CDR1 is LGHDT and CDR2 is YNNKEL in the germline V gene (reference sequence).

The chain joins TRBV6-2 or TRBV6-3 to TRBJ2-7; D might be TRBD1 (6 bases). V was shortened by 6 bases and J by 3 bases, with 15 bases between the two germline ends. There are 14 residues in the CDR3. The germline gives CDR1 MNHEY, CDR2 SVGEGT. The DNA of the CDR3 is TGTGCCAGCAGCGTCAGGGGATCGCTCTACGAGCAGTACTTC. This gives the protein CASSVRGSLYEQYF.

V usage is TRBV9 and J usage is TRBJ1-3, with no clear D. Germline V CDR1 and CDR2: SGDLS, YYNGEE. Trimming stripped 3 bases from V and 4 bases from J, with 11 bases between. The length of the CDR3 is 14 residues. CDR3 loop: CASSGLEGGNTIYF. The CDR3 DNA follows: TGTGCCAGCAGCGGTCTGGAAGGAGGAAACACCATATATTTT.

The chain combines TRBV7-8 with TRBJ1-5; the match to TRBD1 covers 8 bases. The ends lost 5 bases at V and 6 bases at J; junction bases unmatched: 12. Looked up from germline, CDR1 is SGHVS and CDR2 is FQNEAQ. The CDR3 extends over 16 amino acids. CDR3 coding DNA: TGTGCCAGCAGCCGGAACCCAGGGGGCGGCGGTCAGCCCCAGCATTTT. The encoded protein is CASSRNPGGGGQPQHF. Together with reference TRBV7-8 and TRBJ1-5, the CDR3 gives the full variable domain: GAGVSQSPRYKVAKRGQDVALRCDPISGHVSLFWYQQALGQGPEFLTYFQNEAQLDKSGLPSDRFFAERPEGSVSTLKIQRTQQEDSAVYLCASSRNPGGGGQPQHFGDGTRLSIL.

The V and J genes are TRBV30 and TRBJ1-3; the D is unclear. This CDR3 region has 14 residues. Germline V gene data show CDR1 as GTSNPN and CDR2 as SVGIG (reference sequence). V was shortened by 5 bases and J by 8 bases, with 19 bases between the two germline ends. The CDR3 DNA is TGTGCCTGGTCCACTTGCCTCGGGGTATACACCATATATTTT. Translation gives CAWSTCLGVYTIYF.

This chain joins TRBV14 and TRBJ2-1; possible D gene TRBD2, 5 bases. The length of the CDR3 is 13 residues. Germline CDR1 is SGHDN and CDR2 is FVKESK. V gave up 4 bases and J gave up 12 bases, with 16 bases separating them. This CDR3 reads CASSRGPLRGQFF. The CDR3 DNA is TGTGCCAGCAGCCGCGGGCCATTAAGAGGGCAGTTCTTC. Together with reference TRBV14 and TRBJ2-1, the CDR3 gives the full variable domain: EAGVTQFPSHSVIEKGQTVTLRCDPISGHDNLYWYRRVMGKEIKFLLHFVKESKQDESGMPNNRFLAERTGGTYSTLKVQPAELEDSGVYFCASSRGPLRGQFFGPGTRLTVL.